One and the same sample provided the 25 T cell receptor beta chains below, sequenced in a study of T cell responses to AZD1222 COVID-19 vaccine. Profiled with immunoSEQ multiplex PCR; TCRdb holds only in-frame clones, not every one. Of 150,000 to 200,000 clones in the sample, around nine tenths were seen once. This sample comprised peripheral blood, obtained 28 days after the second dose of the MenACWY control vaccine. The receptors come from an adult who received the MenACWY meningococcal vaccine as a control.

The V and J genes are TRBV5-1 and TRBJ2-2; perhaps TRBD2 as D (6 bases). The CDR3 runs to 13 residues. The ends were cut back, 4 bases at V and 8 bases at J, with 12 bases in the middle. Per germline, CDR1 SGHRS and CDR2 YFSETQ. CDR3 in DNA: TGCGCCAGCAGCCGGGACTTCGCAGGGGAGCTGTTTTTT. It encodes CASSRDFAGELFF. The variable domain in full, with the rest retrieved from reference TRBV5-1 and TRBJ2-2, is KAGVTQTPRYLIKTRGQQVTLSCSPISGHRSVSWYQQTPGQGLQFLFEYFSETQRNKGNFPGRFSGRQFSNSRSEMNVSTLELGDSALYLCASSRDFAGELFFGEGSRLTVL.

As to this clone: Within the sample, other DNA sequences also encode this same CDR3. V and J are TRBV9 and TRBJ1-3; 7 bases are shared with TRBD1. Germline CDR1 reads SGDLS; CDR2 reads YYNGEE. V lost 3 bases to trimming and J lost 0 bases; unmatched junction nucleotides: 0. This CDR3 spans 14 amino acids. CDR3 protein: CASSAGGSGNTIYF. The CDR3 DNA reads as TGTGCCAGCAGCGCAGGGGGCTCTGGAAACACCATATATTTT.

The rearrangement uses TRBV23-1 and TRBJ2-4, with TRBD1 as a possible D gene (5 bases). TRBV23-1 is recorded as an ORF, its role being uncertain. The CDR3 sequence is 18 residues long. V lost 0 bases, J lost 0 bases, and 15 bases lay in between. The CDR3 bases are TGCGCCAGCAGTCAATCGGATGGCCAGGGTTTAGCCAAAAACATTCAGTACTTC. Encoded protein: CASSQSDGQGLAKNIQYF.

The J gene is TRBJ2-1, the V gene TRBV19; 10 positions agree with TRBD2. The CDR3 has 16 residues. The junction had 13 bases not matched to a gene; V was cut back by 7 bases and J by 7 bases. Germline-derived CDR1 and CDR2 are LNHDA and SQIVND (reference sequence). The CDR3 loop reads CASTPGLAGDRNEQFF. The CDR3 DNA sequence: TGTGCCAGTACCCCCGGTCTAGCGGGAGATAGGAATGAGCAGTTCTTC.

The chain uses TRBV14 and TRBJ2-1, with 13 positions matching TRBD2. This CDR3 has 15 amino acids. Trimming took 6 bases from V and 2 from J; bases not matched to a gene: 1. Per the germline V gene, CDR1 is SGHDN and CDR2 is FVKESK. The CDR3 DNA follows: TGTGCCAGCAGGGGGACTAGCGGGGCCTACAATGAGCAGTTCTTC. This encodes CASRGTSGAYNEQFF.

Here the CDR3 DNA reads TGTGCCAGCAGCTCAACTAGCGGGAGAAATAATGAGCAGTTCTTC. It yields the protein CASSSTSGRNNEQFF. The chain carries TRBV7-3 and TRBJ2-1, with 11 bases aligning to TRBD2. This CDR3 contains 15 residues. Looked up from germline, CDR1 is SGHTA and CDR2 is FQGTGA. J gave up 7 bases and V 4 bases, and 6 bases lay outside the gene matches.

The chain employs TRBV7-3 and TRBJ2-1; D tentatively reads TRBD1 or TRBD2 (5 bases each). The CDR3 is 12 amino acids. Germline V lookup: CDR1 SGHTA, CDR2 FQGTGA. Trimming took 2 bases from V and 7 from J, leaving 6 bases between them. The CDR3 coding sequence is TGTGCCAGCAGCTTATGGGGGAATGAGCAGTTCTTC. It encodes CASSLWGNEQFF.

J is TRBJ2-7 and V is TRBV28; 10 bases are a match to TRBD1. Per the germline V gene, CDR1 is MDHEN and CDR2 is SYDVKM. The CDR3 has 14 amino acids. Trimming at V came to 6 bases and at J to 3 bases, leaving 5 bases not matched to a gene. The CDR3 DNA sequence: TGTGCCAGCAGCCGGGACAGGGGAGACTACGAGCAGTACTTC. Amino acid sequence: CASSRDRGDYEQYF.

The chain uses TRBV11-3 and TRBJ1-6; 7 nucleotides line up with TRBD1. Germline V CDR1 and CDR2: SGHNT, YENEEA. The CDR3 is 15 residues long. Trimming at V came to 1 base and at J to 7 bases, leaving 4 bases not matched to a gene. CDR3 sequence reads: CASSLGGQTNSPLHF. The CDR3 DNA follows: TGTGCCAGCAGCTTAGGGGGACAGACAAATTCACCCCTCCACTTT. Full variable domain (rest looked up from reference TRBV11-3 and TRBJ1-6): EAGVVQSPRYKIIEKKQPVAFWCNPISGHNTLYWYLQNLGQGPELLIRYENEEAVDDSQLPKDRFSAERLKGVDSTLKIQPAELGDSAVYLCASSLGGQTNSPLHFGNGTRLTVT.

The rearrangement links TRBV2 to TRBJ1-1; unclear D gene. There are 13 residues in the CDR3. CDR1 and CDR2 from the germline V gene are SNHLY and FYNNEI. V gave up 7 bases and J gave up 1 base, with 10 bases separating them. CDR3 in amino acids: CASKSGGNTEAFF. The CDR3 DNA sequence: TGTGCCAGCAAGTCAGGCGGGAACACTGAAGCTTTCTTT.

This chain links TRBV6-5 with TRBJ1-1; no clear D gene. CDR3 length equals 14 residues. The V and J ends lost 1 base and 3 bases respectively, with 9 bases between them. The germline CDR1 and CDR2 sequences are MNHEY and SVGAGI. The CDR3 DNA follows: TGTGCCAGCAGTTACTACAGTCCTTACACTGAAGCTTTCTTT. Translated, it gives CASSYYSPYTEAFF.

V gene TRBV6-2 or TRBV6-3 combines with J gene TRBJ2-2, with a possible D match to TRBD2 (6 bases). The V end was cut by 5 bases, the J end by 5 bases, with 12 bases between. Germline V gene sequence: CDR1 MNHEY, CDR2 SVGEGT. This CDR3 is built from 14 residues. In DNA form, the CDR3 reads TGTGCCAGCAGTACGGGACTGGCGACCGGGGAGCTGTTTTTT. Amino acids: CASSTGLATGELFF.

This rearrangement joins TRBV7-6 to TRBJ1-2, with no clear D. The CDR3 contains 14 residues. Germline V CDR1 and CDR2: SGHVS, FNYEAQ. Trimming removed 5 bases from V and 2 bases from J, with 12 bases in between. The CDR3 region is CASSPVPGNYGYTF. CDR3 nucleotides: TGTGCCAGCAGCCCGGTTCCGGGCAACTATGGCTACACCTTC.

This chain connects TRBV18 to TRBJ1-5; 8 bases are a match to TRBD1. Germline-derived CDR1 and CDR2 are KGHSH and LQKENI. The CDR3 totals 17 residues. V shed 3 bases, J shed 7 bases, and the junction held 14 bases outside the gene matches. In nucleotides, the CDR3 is TGTGCCAGCTCACCCCTCCCGGGACAGGACCATGGGCAGCCCCAGCATTTT. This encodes CASSPLPGQDHGQPQHF.

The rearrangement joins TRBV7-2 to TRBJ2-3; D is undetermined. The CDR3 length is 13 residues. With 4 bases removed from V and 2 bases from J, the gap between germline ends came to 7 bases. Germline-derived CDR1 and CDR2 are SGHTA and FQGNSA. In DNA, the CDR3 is TGTGCCAGCAGCTCAAAACCCACAGATACGCAGTATTTT. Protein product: CASSSKPTDTQYF.

CDR3: CATSRPGLADEQFF. The CDR3 coding sequence is TGTGCCACCAGCAGACCGGGACTAGCGGATGAGCAGTTCTTC. This chain joins TRBV15 and TRBJ2-1, with 11 bases identical to TRBD2. Per germline, CDR1 LNHNV and CDR2 YYDKDF (reference sequence). This CDR3 is built from 14 residues. The J segment lost 8 bases and the V segment lost 2 bases, leaving 2 bases of the junction unmatched.

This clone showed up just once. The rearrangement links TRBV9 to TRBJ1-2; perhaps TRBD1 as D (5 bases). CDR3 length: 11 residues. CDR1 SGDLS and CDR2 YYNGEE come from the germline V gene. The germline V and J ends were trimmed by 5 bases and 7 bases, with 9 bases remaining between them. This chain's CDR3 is CASRGGFGYTF. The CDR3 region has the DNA TGTGCCAGCAGGGGGGGTTTTGGCTACACCTTC. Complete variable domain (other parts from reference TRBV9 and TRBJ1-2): DSGVTQTPKHLITATGQRVTLRCSPRSGDLSVYWYQQSLDQGLQFLIQYYNGEERAKGNILERFSAQQFPDLHSELNLSSLELGDSALYFCASRGGFGYTFGSGTRLTVV.

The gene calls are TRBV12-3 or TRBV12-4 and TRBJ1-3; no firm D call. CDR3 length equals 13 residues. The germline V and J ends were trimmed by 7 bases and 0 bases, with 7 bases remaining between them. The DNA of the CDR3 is TGTGCCAGCACTCGTTACTCTGGAAACACCATATATTTT. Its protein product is CASTRYSGNTIYF.

DNA of the CDR3: TGTGCCAGCAGCCCCGGGACAGTTTCTGGAAACACCATATATTTT. Encoded protein: CASSPGTVSGNTIYF. The chain employs TRBV3-1 (or the pseudogene TRBV3-2) and TRBJ1-3; 7 nucleotides align to TRBD1. V trimming: 4 bases; J trimming: 1 base; junction bases outside the gene matches: 4. CDR3 length: 15 amino acids. The V gene's germline CDR1 is LGHDT and CDR2 YNNKEL (reference sequence).

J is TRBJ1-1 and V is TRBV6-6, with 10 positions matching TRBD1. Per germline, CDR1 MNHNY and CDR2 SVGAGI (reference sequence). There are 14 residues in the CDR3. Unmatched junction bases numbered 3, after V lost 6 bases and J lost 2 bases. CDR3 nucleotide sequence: TGTGCCAGCAGCCAGACAGGGGGCAACACTGAAGCTTTCTTT. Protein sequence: CASSQTGGNTEAFF.

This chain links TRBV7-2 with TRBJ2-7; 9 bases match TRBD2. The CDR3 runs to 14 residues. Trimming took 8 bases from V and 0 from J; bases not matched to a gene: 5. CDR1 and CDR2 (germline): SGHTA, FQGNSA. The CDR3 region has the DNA TGTGCCAGCGGACCGGGACTAGCCTCCTACGAGCAGTACTTC. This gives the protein CASGPGLASYEQYF. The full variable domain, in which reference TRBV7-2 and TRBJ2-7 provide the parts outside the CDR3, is GAGVSQSPSNKVTEKGKDVELRCDPISGHTALYWYRQSLGQGLEFLIYFQGNSAPDKSGLPSDRFSAERTGGSVSTLTIQRTQQEDSAVYLCASGPGLASYEQYFGPGTRLTVT.

In nucleotides, the CDR3 is TGTGCCAGCAGCTACAGGGCAATTGGTGAAAAACTGTTTTTT. It is translated as CASSYRAIGEKLFF. The chain recombines TRBV13 with TRBJ1-4; tentatively, D is TRBD1 (6 bases). The CDR3 is 14 amino acids. Between the trimmed V and J ends, which lost 4 bases and 7 bases, there was a span of 13 bases. Per germline, CDR1 PRHDT and CDR2 FYEKMQ (reference sequence). Full variable domain (outside the CDR3, taken from reference TRBV13 and TRBJ1-4): AAGVIQSPRHLIKEKRETATLKCYPIPRHDTVYWYQQGPGQDPQFLISFYEKMQSDKGSIPDRFSAQQFSDYHSELNMSSLELGDSALYFCASSYRAIGEKLFFGSGTQLSVL.

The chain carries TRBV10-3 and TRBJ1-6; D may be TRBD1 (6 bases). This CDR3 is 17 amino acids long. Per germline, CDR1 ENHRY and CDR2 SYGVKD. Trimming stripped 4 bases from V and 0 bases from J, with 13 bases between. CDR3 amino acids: CAISARDTSSYNSPLHF. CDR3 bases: TGTGCCATCAGTGCCCGGGACACGAGCTCCTATAATTCACCCCTCCACTTT.

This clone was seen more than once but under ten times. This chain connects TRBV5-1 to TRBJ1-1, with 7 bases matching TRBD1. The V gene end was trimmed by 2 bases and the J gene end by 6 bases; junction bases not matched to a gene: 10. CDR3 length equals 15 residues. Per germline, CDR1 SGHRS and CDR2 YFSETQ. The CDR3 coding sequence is TGCGCCAGCAGCTTCCGTCAGGGGGGGTTCGCTGAAGCTTTCTTT. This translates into CASSFRQGGFAEAFF.

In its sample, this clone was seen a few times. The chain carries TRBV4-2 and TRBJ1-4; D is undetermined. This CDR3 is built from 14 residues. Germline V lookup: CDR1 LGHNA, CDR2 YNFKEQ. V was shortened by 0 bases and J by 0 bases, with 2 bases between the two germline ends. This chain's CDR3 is CASSQDATNEKLFF. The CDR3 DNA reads TGTGCCAGCAGCCAAGACGCAACTAATGAAAAACTGTTTTTT.